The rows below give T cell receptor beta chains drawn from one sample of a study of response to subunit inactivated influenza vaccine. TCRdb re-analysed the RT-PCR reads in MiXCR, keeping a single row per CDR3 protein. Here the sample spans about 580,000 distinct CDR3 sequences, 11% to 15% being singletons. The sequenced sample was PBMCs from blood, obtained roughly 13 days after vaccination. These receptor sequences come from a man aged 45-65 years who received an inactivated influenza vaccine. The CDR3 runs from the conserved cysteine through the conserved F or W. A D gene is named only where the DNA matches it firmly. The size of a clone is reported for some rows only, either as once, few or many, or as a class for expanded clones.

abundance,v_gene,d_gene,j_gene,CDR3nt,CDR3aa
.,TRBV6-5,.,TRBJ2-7,TGTGCCAGCAGACTTCGCTACGAGCAGTACTTC,CASRLRYEQYF
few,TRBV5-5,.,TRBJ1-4,TGTGCCAGCAGCTCAGGGTTCACTAATGAAAAACTGTTTTTT,CASSSGFTNEKLFF
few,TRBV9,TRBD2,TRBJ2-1,TGTGCCAGCAGCCCCCATCTAGCGGGGGGCTCCTACAATGAGCAGTTCTTC,CASSPHLAGGSYNEQFF
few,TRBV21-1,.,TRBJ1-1,TGTGCCAGCAGCAAAGCGAAGCATCCGTCGGTGTACACTGAAGCTTTCTTT,CASSKAKHPSVYTEAFF
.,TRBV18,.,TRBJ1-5,TGTGCCAGCTCACCACAGGGGCAGCCCCAGCATTTT,CASSPQGQPQHF
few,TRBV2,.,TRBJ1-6,TGTGCCAGTCGCGAAGTCAGGACAGCCTTAAATTCACCCCTCCACTTT,CASREVRTALNSPLHF
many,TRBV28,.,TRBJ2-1,TGTGCCAGCAGTTCGGGTTCTAGCTACAATGAGCAGTTCTTC,CASSSGSSYNEQFF
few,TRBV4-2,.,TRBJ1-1,TGTGCCAGCAGCCAAGAGGGCACCAACAAAGCTTTCTTT,CASSQEGTNKAFF
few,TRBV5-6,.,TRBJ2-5,TGTGCCAGCAGCTCCGGGACCCAACAAGAGACCCAGTACTTC,CASSSGTQQETQYF
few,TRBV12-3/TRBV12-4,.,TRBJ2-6,TGTGCCAGCAGGCGGACCGCTCTACCTGGGGCCAACGTCCTGACTTTC,CASRRTALPGANVLTF
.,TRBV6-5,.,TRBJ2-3,TGTGCCAGCAGTCCACGACACCTCGCTAGCACAGATACGCAGTATTTT,CASSPRHLASTDTQYF
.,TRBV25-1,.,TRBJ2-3,TGTGCCAGCAGTAATTGGGCAGGGAACACAGATACGCAGTATTTT,CASSNWAGNTDTQYF
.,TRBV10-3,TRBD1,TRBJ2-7,TGTGCCATCAGGGTTACGGGACAGGGGGCCTACGAGCAGTACTTC,CAIRVTGQGAYEQYF
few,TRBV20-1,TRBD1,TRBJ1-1,TGCAGTGCTAGACGGGACAGGGCGAACACTGAAGCTTTCTTT,CSARRDRANTEAFF
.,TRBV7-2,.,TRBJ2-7,TGTGCCAGCAGCCAAACACGGGGATACGAGCAGTACTTC,CASSQTRGYEQYF
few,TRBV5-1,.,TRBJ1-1,TGCGCCAGCACGTCAGAGGTCAACACTGAAGCTTTCTTT,CASTSEVNTEAFF
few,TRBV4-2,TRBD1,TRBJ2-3,TGTGCCAGCAGCCAAGACTACGGACAGGGAGATACGCAGTATTTT,CASSQDYGQGDTQYF
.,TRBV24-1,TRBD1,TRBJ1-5,TGTGCCACCAGTGACACGGGACAGGGAATCAATCAGCCCCAGCATTTT,CATSDTGQGINQPQHF
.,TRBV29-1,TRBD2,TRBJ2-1,TGCAGCGTTGAGTTAGAGAGGGAGGGGGAGCAGTTCTTC,CSVELEREGEQFF
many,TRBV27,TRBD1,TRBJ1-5,TGTGCCAGCAGTCCCCTCCCGGGACAGATCAATCAGCCCCAGCATTTT,CASSPLPGQINQPQHF
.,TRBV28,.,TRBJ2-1,TGTGCCAGCAGTTTGTGGAATAGCGCCTACAATGAGCAGTTCTTC,CASSLWNSAYNEQFF
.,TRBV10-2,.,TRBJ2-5,TGCGCCAGCACCCCTATCCCCGGCTCAAGTCAAGAGACCCAGTACTTC,CASTPIPGSSQETQYF
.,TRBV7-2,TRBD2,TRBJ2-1,TGTGCCAGCAGCAACTATAGACTAGCCGGCTACAATGAGCAGTTCTTC,CASSNYRLAGYNEQFF
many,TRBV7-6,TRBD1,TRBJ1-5,TGTGCCAGCAGCTTAGGTACAGGGGGCCCCCTGGATCAGCCCCAGCATTTT,CASSLGTGGPLDQPQHF
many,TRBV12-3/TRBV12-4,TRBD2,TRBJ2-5,TGTGCCAGCAGTTATACTAGCGGGATTGGAGAGACCCAGTACTTC,CASSYTSGIGETQYF
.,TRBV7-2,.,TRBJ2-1,TGTGCCAGCAGCCCAGCCCTTCAATACAATGAGCAGTTCTTC,CASSPALQYNEQFF
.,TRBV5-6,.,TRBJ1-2,TGTGCCAGCAGCAAGGATCCCTCTGGCTACACCTTC,CASSKDPSGYTF
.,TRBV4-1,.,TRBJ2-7,TGCGCCAGCAGCCAAGATCTTGCGCCTCTCGAGCAGTACTTC,CASSQDLAPLEQYF
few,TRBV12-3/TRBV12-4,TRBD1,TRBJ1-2,TGTGCCAGCAGGCGGACAGGGGGCGGTGAAGGTGGCTACACCTTC,CASRRTGGGEGGYTF
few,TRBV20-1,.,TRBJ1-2,TGCAGTGCTATAGGAGGGAACTATGGCTACACCTTC,CSAIGGNYGYTF
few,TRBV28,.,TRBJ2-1,TGTGCCAGCACCCTCAGGAGCTACAATGAGCAGTTCTTC,CASTLRSYNEQFF
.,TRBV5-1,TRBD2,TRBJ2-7,TGCGCCAGCAGCCCGGGTAGCGGGAGGGGTTCCTACGAGCAGTACTTC,CASSPGSGRGSYEQYF
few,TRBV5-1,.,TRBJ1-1,TGCGCCAGCAGCTTCCAGGTAGGCGCTAACACTGAAGCTTTCTTT,CASSFQVGANTEAFF
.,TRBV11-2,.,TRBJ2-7,TGTGCCAGCAGCTTAGCCTGGGGAGACGTAGCCTACGAGCAGTACTTC,CASSLAWGDVAYEQYF
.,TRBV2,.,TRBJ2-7,TGTGCCAGCAGTGAACCTTTCAGGAGCTACGAGCAGTACTTC,CASSEPFRSYEQYF
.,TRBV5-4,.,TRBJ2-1,TGTGCCAGCAGCTCAAACCACTGGGGTAATGAGCAGTTCTTC,CASSSNHWGNEQFF
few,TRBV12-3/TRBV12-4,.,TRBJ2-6,TGTGCCAGCAGTTTATTTTTTAGGACTGGGGCCAACGTCCTGACTTTC,CASSLFFRTGANVLTF
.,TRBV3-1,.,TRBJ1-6,TGTGCCAGCAGCCAAATGCTTGACAACAAGTCACCCCTCCACTTT,CASSQMLDNKSPLHF
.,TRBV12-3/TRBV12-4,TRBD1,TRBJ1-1,TGTGCCAGCAGTTTAGGGACAGGGAGAGGAAACACTGAAGCTTTCTTT,CASSLGTGRGNTEAFF
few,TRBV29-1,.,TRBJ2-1,TGCAGCGTTTTCGAGAATTTCCCCTACAATGAGCAGTTCTTC,CSVFENFPYNEQFF
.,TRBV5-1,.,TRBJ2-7,TGCGCCAGCAGACGGTGGACCGATACTAACGTCTACGAGCAGTACTTC,CASRRWTDTNVYEQYF
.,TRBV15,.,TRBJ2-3,TGTGCCACCAGCAAAGGGGGGGACACAGATACGCAGTATTTT,CATSKGGDTDTQYF
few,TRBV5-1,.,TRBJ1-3,TGCGCCAGCAGCTTGGGAGACGCCGACTCTGGAAACACCATATATTTT,CASSLGDADSGNTIYF
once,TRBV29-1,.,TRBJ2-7,TGCAGCGTTGAAAGGGGAAAGGGATCCTACGAGCAGTACTTC,CSVERGKGSYEQYF
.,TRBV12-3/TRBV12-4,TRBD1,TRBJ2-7,TGTGCCAGCAGTAGCCGGACAGGGGGCTCCTACGAGCAGTACTTC,CASSSRTGGSYEQYF
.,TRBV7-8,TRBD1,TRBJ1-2,TGTGCCAGCAGCGTAGGGGCCCGGGACAGGCGTGCCTATGGCTACACCTTC,CASSVGARDRRAYGYTF
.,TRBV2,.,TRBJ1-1,TGTGCCAGCAGTGAAGGGGGGCAGGGAGGGACTGAAGCTTTCTTT,CASSEGGQGGTEAFF
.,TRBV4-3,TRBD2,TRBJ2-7,TGCGCCAGCAGCCAAGCCGCCCGCGGGAGTGGCTCCTACGAGCAGTACTTC,CASSQAARGSGSYEQYF
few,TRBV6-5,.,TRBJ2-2,TGTGCCAGCAGTTACATTCGCGACATAAACGCCGGGGAGCTGTTTTTT,CASSYIRDINAGELFF
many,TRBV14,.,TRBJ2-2,TGTGCCAGCAGCTACCTGACAGGAAACACCGGGGAGCTGTTTTTT,CASSYLTGNTGELFF
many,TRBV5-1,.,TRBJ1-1,TGCGCCAGCAGCCCTCAGGAGGGGGTGGGCACTGAAGCTTTCTTT,CASSPQEGVGTEAFF
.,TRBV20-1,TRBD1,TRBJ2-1,TGCAGTGCTACTCAAGGGACAGTACGGACCTACAATGAGCAGTTCTTC,CSATQGTVRTYNEQFF
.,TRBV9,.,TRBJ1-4,TGTGCCAGCAGCGTAGAGGCAGGTGCAACTAATGAAAAACTGTTTTTT,CASSVEAGATNEKLFF
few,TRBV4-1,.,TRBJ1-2,TGCGCCAGCAGCCAAGTGTTTGGGGCAAACTATGGCTACACCTTC,CASSQVFGANYGYTF
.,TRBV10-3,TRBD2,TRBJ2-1,TGTGCCATCAGTGAGCCGACTAGCGGGAGTCTCAATGAGCAGTTCTTC,CAISEPTSGSLNEQFF
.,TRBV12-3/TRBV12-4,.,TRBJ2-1,TGTGCCAGCAGTTTATTCGGGGATCCCTACGGGCACAATGAGCAGTTCTTC,CASSLFGDPYGHNEQFF
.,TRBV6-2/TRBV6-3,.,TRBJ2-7,TGTGCCAGCAGTTACTCAGAGTTGGTCTACGAGCAGTACTTC,CASSYSELVYEQYF
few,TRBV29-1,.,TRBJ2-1,TGCAGCGCCGATGGGGGGCACTCCTACAATGAGCAGTTCTTC,CSADGGHSYNEQFF
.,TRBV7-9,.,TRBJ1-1,TGTGCCAGCAGCTTAGATACAGGGTTCACTGAAGCTTTCTTT,CASSLDTGFTEAFF
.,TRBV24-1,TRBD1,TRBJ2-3,TGTGCCACCAGTGAAACAGGGGTAGATACGCAGTATTTT,CATSETGVDTQYF